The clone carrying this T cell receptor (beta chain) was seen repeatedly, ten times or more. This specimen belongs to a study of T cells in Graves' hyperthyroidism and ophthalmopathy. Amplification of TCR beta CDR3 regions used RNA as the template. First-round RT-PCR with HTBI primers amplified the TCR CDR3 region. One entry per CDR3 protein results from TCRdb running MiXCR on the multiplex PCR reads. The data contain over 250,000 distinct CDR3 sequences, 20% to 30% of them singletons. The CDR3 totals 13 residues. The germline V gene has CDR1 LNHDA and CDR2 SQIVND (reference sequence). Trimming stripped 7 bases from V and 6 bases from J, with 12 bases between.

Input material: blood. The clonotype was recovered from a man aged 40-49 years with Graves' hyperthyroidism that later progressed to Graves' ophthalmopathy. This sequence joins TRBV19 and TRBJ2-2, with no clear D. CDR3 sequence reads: CASTESRAGELFF. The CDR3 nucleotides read TGTGCCAGTACCGAGAGTAGAGCCGGGGAGCTGTTTTTT. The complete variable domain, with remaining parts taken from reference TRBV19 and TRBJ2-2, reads DGGITQSPKYLFRKEGQNVTLSCEQNLNHDAMYWYRQDPGQGLRLIYYSQIVNDFQKGDIAEGYSVSREKKESFPLTVTSAQKNPTAFYLCASTESRAGELFFGEGSRLTVL.